Given below is one TCR beta chain in context. Some clones are missing from TCRdb's copy, which holds only in-frame ones; the method was immunoSEQ multiplex PCR. This table holds approximately 190,000 clones, 85% to 90% found once. These data are taken from a study of blood T cell repertoires in COVID-19. Germline values: CDR1 SGHRS, CDR2 YFSETQ. Trimming left V 4 bases short and J 5 bases short, with 10 bases between. This CDR3 comprises 12 residues. This clonotype was obtained from a woman between 40 and 55 years old in a cohort exposed to, infected with or recovered from COVID-19 (not recorded which). The chain has TRBV5-1 and TRBJ2-7, with no clear D. Sequencing used PBMCs or T cells enriched from blood (not recorded which). The CDR3, as DNA: TGCGCCAGCAGCCTTAACACGAACGAGCAGTACTTC. It specifies CASSLNTNEQYF. Looking up the rest from reference TRBV5-1 and TRBJ2-7 gives the full variable domain: KAGVTQTPRYLIKTRGQQVTLSCSPISGHRSVSWYQQTPGQGLQFLFEYFSETQRNKGNFPGRFSGRQFSNSRSEMNVSTLELGDSALYLCASSLNTNEQYFGPGTRLTVT.